This T cell receptor (beta chain) emerged from a study of T cell repertoires in cytomegalovirus infection. Across the study: Public TCR beta signatures indicated both CMV infection and matching HLA type. General study findings and limits: Across the ex vivo response, the dominant clonotypes were HLA-C-restricted CMV-specific TCR beta clonotypes. Identification of carriers of CMV plus the relevant HLA was performed using cumulative public TCR beta family frequency.

The table lists this clonotype with a few counts. Its specificity is not known. The V segment lost 6 bases and the J segment 3 bases; nucleotides outside the gene matches: 8. This CDR3 is built from 16 residues. The germline gives CDR1 MDHEN, CDR2 SYDVKM. One entry per CDR3 protein, called by TCRdb with MiXCR from the reads. Among fewer than 350,000 distinct CDR3 sequences listed, over 7.5% were seen once. The V call is TRBV28, the J call TRBJ1-5; 10 nucleotides match TRBD1. The clonotype comes from a human donor in good health (CMV status not recorded). Some clones in this sample may be carry-over from other donors' samples. Sequenced sample: PBMCs. The DNA for the CDR3 is TGTGCCAGCAGAAAGGACAGGGGGAACGTCAATCAGCCCCAGCATTTT. Amino acids: CASRKDRGNVNQPQHF.